The clone carrying this TCR beta chain was detected many times. V lost 5 bases and J lost 8; bases outside the gene matches: 6. This CDR3 has 13 residues. Germline CDR1 reads SQVTM; CDR2 reads ANQGSEA. Amplification of TCR beta CDR3 regions used RNA as the template. Carried out on the TCR CDR3, a first-round RT-PCR used the HTBI primer set. TCRdb reprocessed the multiplex PCR reads with MiXCR, giving one entry per CDR3 protein. Of fewer than 650,000 distinct CDR3 sequences listed, approximately 15% are singletons. The entry originates in a study of T cells in Graves' hyperthyroidism and ophthalmopathy.

The receptor's source is a woman aged 40 to 50 with Graves' hyperthyroidism. Sequencing was done on a sample of blood. The gene calls are TRBV29-1 and TRBJ1-4, with 9 positions matching TRBD1. The CDR3 spells CSVTGTGKEKLFF. Here the CDR3 DNA reads TGCAGCGTTACCGGGACAGGGAAAGAAAAACTGTTTTTT.